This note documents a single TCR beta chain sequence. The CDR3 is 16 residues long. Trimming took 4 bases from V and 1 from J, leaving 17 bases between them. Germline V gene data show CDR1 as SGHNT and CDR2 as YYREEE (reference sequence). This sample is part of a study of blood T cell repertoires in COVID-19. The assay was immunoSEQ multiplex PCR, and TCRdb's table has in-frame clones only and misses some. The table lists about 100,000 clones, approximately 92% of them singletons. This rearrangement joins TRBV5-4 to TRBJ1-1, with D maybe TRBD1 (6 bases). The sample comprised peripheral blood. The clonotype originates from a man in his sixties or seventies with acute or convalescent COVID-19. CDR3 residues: CASSLSWGLGNTEAFF. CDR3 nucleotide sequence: TGTGCCAGCAGCCTCTCTTGGGGGCTTGGGAACACTGAAGCTTTCTTT. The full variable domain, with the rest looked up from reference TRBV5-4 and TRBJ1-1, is ETGVTQSPTHLIKTRGQQVTLRCSSQSGHNTVSWYQQALGQGPQFIFQYYREEENGRGNFPPRFSGLQFPNYSSELNVNALELDDSALYLCASSLSWGLGNTEAFFGQGTRLTVV.